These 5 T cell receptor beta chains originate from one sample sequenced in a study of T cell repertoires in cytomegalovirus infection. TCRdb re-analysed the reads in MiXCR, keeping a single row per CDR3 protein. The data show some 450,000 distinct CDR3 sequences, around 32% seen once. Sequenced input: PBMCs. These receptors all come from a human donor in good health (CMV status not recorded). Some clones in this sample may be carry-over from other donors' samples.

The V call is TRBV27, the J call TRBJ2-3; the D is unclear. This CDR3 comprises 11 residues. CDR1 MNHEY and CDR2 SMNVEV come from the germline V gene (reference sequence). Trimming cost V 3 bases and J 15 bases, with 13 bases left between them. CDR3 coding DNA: TGTGCCAGCAGTTTCCCCCCCATGCATTATTTT. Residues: CASSFPPMHYF.

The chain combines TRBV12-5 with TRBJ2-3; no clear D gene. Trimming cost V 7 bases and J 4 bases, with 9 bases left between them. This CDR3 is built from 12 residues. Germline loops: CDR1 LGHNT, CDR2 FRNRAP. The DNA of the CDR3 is TGTGCTAGTGCTGGGCCTTCAGATACGCAGTATTTT. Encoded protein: CASAGPSDTQYF. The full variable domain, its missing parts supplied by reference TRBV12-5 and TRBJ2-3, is DARVTQTPRHKVTEMGQEVTMRCQPILGHNTVFWYRQTMMQGLELLAYFRNRAPLDDSGMPKDRFSAEMPDATLATLKIQPSEPRDSAVYFCASAGPSDTQYFGPGTRLTVL.

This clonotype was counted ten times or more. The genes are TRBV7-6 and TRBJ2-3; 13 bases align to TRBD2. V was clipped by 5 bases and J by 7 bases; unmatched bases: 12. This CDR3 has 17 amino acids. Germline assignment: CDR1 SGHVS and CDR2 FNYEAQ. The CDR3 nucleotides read TGTGCCAGCAGCCTACATTGGACTAGCGGGGGCGAAAATACGCAGTATTTT. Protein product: CASSLHWTSGGENTQYF.

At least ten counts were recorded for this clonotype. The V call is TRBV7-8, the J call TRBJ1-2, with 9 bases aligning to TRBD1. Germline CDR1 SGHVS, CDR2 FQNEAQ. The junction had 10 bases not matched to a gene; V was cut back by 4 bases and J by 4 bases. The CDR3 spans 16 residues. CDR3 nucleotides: TGTGCCAGCAGCTACATAACAGGGGGCGTTTTCTATGGCTACACCTTC. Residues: CASSYITGGVFYGYTF.

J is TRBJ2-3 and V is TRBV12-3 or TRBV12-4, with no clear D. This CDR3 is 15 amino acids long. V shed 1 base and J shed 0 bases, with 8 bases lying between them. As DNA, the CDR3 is TGTGCCAGCAGTTTAGGCGCCGGAAGCACAGATACGCAGTATTTT. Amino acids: CASSLGAGSTDTQYF.